This T cell receptor beta chain was identified during a study of identical twins. This CDR3 has 16 residues. CDR1 and CDR2 from the germline V gene are MNHNY and SVGAGI (reference sequence). The V and J ends lost 0 bases and 1 base respectively, with 12 bases between them. Study outcomes and limitations: Twin-shared out-of-frame alpha sequences were enriched for low generation probability.

Concerning this clonotype: Its specificity is not known.

One entry per CDR3 protein results from TCRdb running MiXCR on the 5' RACE reads. The sample holds approximately 1.8 million distinct CDR3 sequences, 25% to 35% seen once. The V call is TRBV6-6, the J call TRBJ1-1; D uncertain. The sequence derives from a newborn girl in good health. The sequenced material came from cord blood. The CDR3, as DNA: TGTGCCAGCAGTTACTCGACTAGTTTTCGGAACACTGAAGCTTTCTTT. Its translation is CASSYSTSFRNTEAFF.